This T cell receptor (beta chain) was profiled in a study of T-cell reconstitution after alpha-beta-depleted transplantation in children. Overall study results and limits: Fresh T-cell production supplied most of the T-cell counts and diversity seen one year after transplant.

About this clonotype itself: The antigen remains unidentified.

The CDR3 sequence is 20 residues long. Trimming took off 4 bases at V and 2 bases at J, with 30 bases between the two ends. The germline V gene has CDR1 SGHRS and CDR2 YFSETQ. Unique molecular identifiers were incorporated during preparation of the TCRbeta library. MiXCR was run by TCRdb on the PCR reads, yielding one entry per CDR3 protein. The sample has a few hundred thousand distinct CDR3 sequences, 20% to 30% seen once. The sequencing here drew on PBMCs, mostly from graft donor cells, taken 180 days after TCRalphabeta/CD19-depleted stem cell transplant. The chain links TRBV5-1 to TRBJ1-2, with D perhaps matching TRBD1 (6 bases). The receptor was derived from a male patient younger than 18 who had a stem cell transplant for acute lymphoblastic leukemia, so the T cells may come from the graft donor. Here the CDR3 DNA reads TGCGCCAGCAGCCGGAAAGGCTCCGGGGCAGGGGCAGTGTGGAACTATGGCTACACCTTC. Translation gives CASSRKGSGAGAVWNYGYTF.